This T cell receptor beta chain was captured by sequencing in a study of blood T cell repertoires in COVID-19. Study context: The analysed material was cDNA or gDNA that came from T cells, B-cell-depleted T cells, or PBMCs.

Germline CDR1 reads WNHNN; CDR2 reads SYGVQD (reference sequence). The CDR3 covers 13 residues. V trimming: 6 bases; J trimming: 7 bases; junction bases outside the gene matches: 4. Original processing notes: Reference gene primer amplification yielded estimated nucleated cell counts. The method was immunoSEQ multiplex PCR; TCRdb's version includes in-frame clones alone and lacks a portion of them. V, J and clone size derive from that table, while D and trimming were established from the DNA sequence. The sample has about 290,000 clones, 75% to 90% seen once. The sequenced sample was peripheral blood. The chain is built from TRBV10-1 and TRBJ1-5; TRBD1 agrees at 9 bases. The receptor's source is a man aged 40-55 years with acute or convalescent COVID-19. CDR3 in amino acids: CASSRDRDQPQHF. In DNA, the CDR3 is TGCGCCAGCAGCCGGGACAGGGACCAGCCCCAGCATTTT.